The 2 T cell receptor beta chains reported below all come from one sample, sequenced in a study of human T cells and chemical hapten exposure. MiXCR was run by TCRdb on the RACE reads, yielding one entry per CDR3 protein. The sample consists of 25,000 to 35,000 distinct CDR3 sequences, 5.8% of them appearing once. This sample's time point: patch test 3, about 24 weeks after DPC sensitization. Treatment indicated: therapeutic diphenylcyclopropenone sensitization with weekly scalp DPC. Source: whole blood, taken in connection with sensitization to the hapten diphenylcyclopropenone (DPC). These receptors all stem from a young man with alopecia areata. Some clones in this sample may be carry-over from other donors' samples.

This clonotype has ten or more counts. V and J are TRBV6-6 and TRBJ2-2; the match to TRBD2 covers 14 bases. The germline V gene encodes CDR1 MNHNY and CDR2 SVGAGI (reference sequence). J lost 4 bases, V lost 6 bases, and 13 bases had no gene match. The CDR3 is 19 amino acids. The CDR3 region has the DNA TGTGCCAGCAGACCCAGGCAGGGACTAGCGGGAGTAAGCACCGGGGAGCTGTTTTTT. It is translated as CASRPRQGLAGVSTGELFF.

This clonotype was seen at least ten times. The chain is built from TRBV7-9 and TRBJ1-2; the match to TRBD1 covers 10 bases. The ends lost 5 bases at V and 5 bases at J; junction bases unmatched: 5. The CDR3 length is 14 residues. Germline-derived CDR1 and CDR2 are SEHNR and FQNEAQ (reference sequence). The CDR3 DNA follows: TGTGCCAGCAGCCCAGGGACAGGGGATTATGGCTACACCTTC. Translation gives CASSPGTGDYGYTF. Supplemented by reference TRBV7-9 and TRBJ1-2, the full variable domain reads DTGVSQNPRHKITKRGQNVTFRCDPISEHNRLYWYRQTLGQGPEFLTYFQNEAQLEKSRLLSDRFSAERPKGSFSTLEIQRTEQGDSAMYLCASSPGTGDYGYTFGSGTRLTVV.